This T cell receptor (beta chain) was sequenced for a study of blood T cells in healthy people across ages. Study-level results: CMV infection status of these donors was not known.

CDR1 and CDR2 from the germline V gene are SGHRS and YFSETQ. CDR3 length: 13 amino acids. Unmatched junction bases numbered 10, after V lost 3 bases and J lost 11 bases. As regards this clonotype: Antigen specificity is unknown.

Primers used in a second PCR of about 6 to 11 cycles were a sample-barcoded 5' primer and a J-beta primer mix. TCRdb processed the 5' RACE reads anew with MiXCR; each CDR3 protein has one entry. The table shows almost 800,000 distinct CDR3 sequences, with 58% occurring only once. The TCR was taken from a man in his thirties or forties in good health. This chain connects TRBV5-1 to TRBJ2-5, with 7 positions matching TRBD1. Sequencing was performed on blood. The CDR3 reads CASSYETGWEQYF. The CDR3 coding sequence is TGCGCCAGCAGCTACGAGACAGGGTGGGAGCAGTACTTC.